The clone carrying this T cell receptor (beta chain) appeared a few times. The antigen is not known. The sample is drawn from a study of healthy donors' naive CD4 and CD8 T cells. Study outcomes and limitations: Positive CDR3 charge linked to CD4+ cells, negative to CD8+ cells. A reported CD4+/CD8+ bias affected most V and J genes in naive cells. Alpha and beta chains were sequenced in bulk without pairing.

Each TCR library used 500 ng of total RNA and a linear amplification protocol. TCRdb reprocessed the reads with MiXCR, giving one entry per CDR3 protein. Of about 180,000 distinct CDR3 sequences listed, about 74% were seen once; the top ten hold approximately 2.5%. CDR1 is SGHRS and CDR2 is YFSETQ in the germline V gene. The CDR3 length is 15 residues. The junction had 6 bases not matched to a gene; V was cut back by 4 bases and J by 0 bases. Naive T cells were sorted: CD4+CD8-CD45RO-CD45RA+ for CD4+, CD8+CD4-CD45RA+CD27bright for CD8+. V usage is TRBV5-1 and J usage is TRBJ2-7, with TRBD1 identical over 8 bases. Sequencing used naive CD4+ and CD8+ T cells sorted from blood, pooled from several donors. This receptor was identified in a pool of human donors in good health; the sample pools cells from several healthy donors. CDR3 sequence (DNA): TGCGCCAGCAGCATGGGACAGGCCTACTCCTACGAGCAGTACTTC. Amino acid sequence: CASSMGQAYSYEQYF.